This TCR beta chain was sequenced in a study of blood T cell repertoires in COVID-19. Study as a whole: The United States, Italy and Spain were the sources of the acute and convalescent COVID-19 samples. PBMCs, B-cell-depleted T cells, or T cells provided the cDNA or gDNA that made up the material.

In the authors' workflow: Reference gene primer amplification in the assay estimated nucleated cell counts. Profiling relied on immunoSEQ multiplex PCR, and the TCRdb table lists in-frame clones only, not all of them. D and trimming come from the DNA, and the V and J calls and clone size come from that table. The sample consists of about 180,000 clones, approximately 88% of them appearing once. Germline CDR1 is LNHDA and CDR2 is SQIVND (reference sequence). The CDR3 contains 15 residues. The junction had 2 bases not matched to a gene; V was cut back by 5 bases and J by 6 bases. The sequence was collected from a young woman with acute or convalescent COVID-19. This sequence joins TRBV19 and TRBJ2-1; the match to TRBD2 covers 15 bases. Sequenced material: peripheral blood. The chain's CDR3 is CASSQGLAGGNEQFF. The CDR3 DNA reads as TGTGCCAGTAGTCAGGGACTAGCGGGAGGCAATGAGCAGTTCTTC.